The 32 T cell receptor beta chains given below trace back to one sample, sequenced in a study of blood T cell repertoires in COVID-19. TCRdb's copy holds only in-frame clones and misses some; the assay was immunoSEQ multiplex PCR. Here the sample spans approximately 160,000 clones, approximately 87% being singletons. The sequenced sample was peripheral blood. Receptors were obtained from a woman in her 70s with acute or convalescent COVID-19.

The chain couples TRBV11-2 to TRBJ2-5, with D perhaps TRBD2 (5 bases). The V and J ends lost 4 bases and 1 base respectively, with 7 bases between them. This CDR3 comprises 13 residues. Germline CDR1 and CDR2: SGHAT and FQNNGV. The CDR3 loop is CASSSGLQETQYF. DNA for the CDR3: TGTGCCAGCAGCTCTGGACTCCAAGAGACCCAGTACTTC.

The chain joins TRBV28 to TRBJ1-1; D might be TRBD1 (5 bases). Germline CDR1 is MDHEN and CDR2 is SYDVKM. V dropped 7 bases and J dropped 5 bases, with 17 bases sitting between them. The CDR3 extends over 14 amino acids. The CDR3 spells CASTPDKPFTEAFF. The CDR3 DNA reads TGTGCCAGCACCCCGGACAAGCCATTTACTGAAGCTTTCTTT.

The chain uses TRBV6-5 and TRBJ2-1, with D unclear. The length of the CDR3 is 15 residues. Trimming removed 6 bases at V and 0 bases at J, with 12 bases between. Germline assignment: CDR1 MNHEY and CDR2 SVGAGI. CDR3 sequence: CASRRELSSYNEQFF. Written as DNA, the CDR3 is TGTGCCAGCAGGAGAGAATTGAGCTCCTACAATGAGCAGTTCTTC.

The CDR3: CASSLALGGGEQFF. The CDR3 DNA reads TGTGCCAGCAGCTTAGCGCTGGGGGGAGGTGAGCAGTTCTTC. The V call is TRBV7-9, the J call TRBJ2-1; TRBD2 is a possible D gene (6 bases). The CDR3 consists of 14 residues. Trimming took 0 bases from V and 9 from J, leaving 12 bases between them. The germline gives CDR1 SEHNR, CDR2 FQNEAQ (reference sequence).

This chain joins TRBV6-2 or TRBV6-3 and TRBJ1-1; a possible D gene is TRBD1 (6 bases). CDR1 MNHEY and CDR2 SVGEGT come from the germline V gene. Trimming removed 0 bases from V and 7 bases from J, with 12 bases in between. The CDR3 sequence is 14 residues long. DNA for the CDR3: TGTGCCAGCAGTTACTCCGGGACACGAGGTGAAGCTTTCTTT. This gives the protein CASSYSGTRGEAFF.

The chain recombines TRBV7-2 with TRBJ2-3; TRBD2 is a possible D gene (6 bases). Trimming removed 1 base at V and 1 base at J, with 9 bases between. The CDR3 spans 15 residues. In germline, CDR1 is SGHTA, CDR2 FQGNSA. CDR3: CASSLERAGTDTQYF. CDR3 nucleotide sequence: TGTGCCAGCAGCTTAGAGCGGGCAGGCACAGATACGCAGTATTTT. Together with reference TRBV7-2 and TRBJ2-3, the CDR3 gives the full variable domain: GAGVSQSPSNKVTEKGKDVELRCDPISGHTALYWYRQSLGQGLEFLIYFQGNSAPDKSGLPSDRFSAERTGGSVSTLTIQRTQQEDSAVYLCASSLERAGTDTQYFGPGTRLTVL.

On this clone: Other nucleotide sequences in the sample specify the same CDR3. The V and J genes are TRBV10-2 and TRBJ1-2, with 12 bases identical to TRBD1. This CDR3 is built from 15 residues. Trimming cost V 4 bases and J 2 bases; bases outside gene matches: 2. CDR1 and CDR2 from the germline V gene are WSHSY and SAAADI. The CDR3 DNA reads TGCGCCAGCAGTGGGGGACAGGGGGCAAACTATGGCTACACCTTC. Encoded protein: CASSGGQGANYGYTF.

The chain combines TRBV2 with TRBJ1-4, with a possible D match to TRBD1 (6 bases). Per germline, CDR1 SNHLY and CDR2 FYNNEI. The CDR3 runs to 14 residues. Deletions cut 3 bases from V and 6 bases from J, with 11 bases between. The CDR3 DNA follows: TGTGCCAGCAGTGAGGGGGCGGAAGATGAAAAACTGTTTTTT. This sequence encodes CASSEGAEDEKLFF.

The V gene is TRBV24-1, the J gene TRBJ2-5; TRBD2 is a possible D gene (7 bases). CDR1 and CDR2 from the germline V gene are KGHDR and SFDVKD. V was shortened by 3 bases and J by 5 bases, with 15 bases between the two germline ends. The CDR3 is 15 amino acids. CDR3 nucleotide sequence: TGTGCCACCAGTGATGGGCCGGGGGGCGGGGAGACCCAGTACTTC. This translates into CATSDGPGGGETQYF.

V and J are TRBV7-9 and TRBJ2-3, with D unclear. The germline V gene has CDR1 SEHNR and CDR2 FQNEAQ (reference sequence). The V end was cut by 5 bases, the J end by 5 bases, with 5 bases between. The CDR3 extends over 11 amino acids. The CDR3 bases are TGTGCCAGCAGCCCCCGAGATACGCAGTATTTT. Translation gives CASSPRDTQYF.

This chain connects TRBV21-1 to TRBJ1-6; TRBD1 was called by the table and not checked on the DNA. TRBV21-1 is a pseudogene. CDR3 length equals 14 residues. The CDR3 loop is CASTSVGQYSPLHF. For the CDR3, the DNA is TGTGCCAGCACCTCCGTGGGACAATATTCACCCCTCCACTTT.

The J gene is TRBJ1-5, the V gene TRBV19; 9 bases are a match to TRBD1. Germline V gene data show CDR1 as LNHDA and CDR2 as SQIVND (reference sequence). The V gene end was trimmed by 1 base and the J gene end by 6 bases; junction bases not matched to a gene: 10. This CDR3 contains 17 residues. CDR3 sequence (DNA): TGTGCCAGTAGTATAGGTGGCAACAGGGGGCGAATTCAGCCCCAGCATTTT. It is translated as CASSIGGNRGRIQPQHF.

The sample holds a few counts of this clone. The chain uses TRBV10-1 and TRBJ1-6; 12 bases are shared with TRBD1. In germline, CDR1 is WNHNN, CDR2 SYGVQD (reference sequence). The CDR3 has 14 amino acids. The trim removed 5 bases at V and 10 bases at J, leaving 3 bases unmatched. Here the CDR3 reads CASSTGTGGSPLHF. CDR3 nucleotides: TGCGCCAGCAGTACCGGGACAGGGGGCTCACCCCTCCACTTT.

V and J are TRBV3-1 (or the pseudogene TRBV3-2) and TRBJ2-4; D gene unclear. The germline CDR1 and CDR2 sequences are LGHDT and YNNKEL (reference sequence). The length of the CDR3 is 18 residues. Deletions cut 4 bases from V and 0 bases from J, with 19 bases between. The DNA for the CDR3 is TGTGCCAGCAGCCCGGTCCCGCTCGAGGCTTTAGCCAAAAACATTCAGTACTTC. Translation: CASSPVPLEALAKNIQYF.

In nucleotides, the CDR3 is TGTGCTAGTGCCCGAGACAGAAACTATGGCTACACCTTC. Amino acids: CASARDRNYGYTF. The V gene is TRBV12-5, the J gene TRBJ1-2, with a tentative D call TRBD1 (5 bases). CDR3 length equals 13 residues. Trimming pared 7 bases from V and 2 bases from J, leaving 11 bases between. Germline-derived CDR1 and CDR2 are LGHNT and FRNRAP.

This chain links TRBV5-4 with TRBJ2-2, with 8 bases aligning to TRBD2. This CDR3 contains 14 residues. Germline CDR1 SGHNT, CDR2 YYREEE (reference sequence). The ends lost 7 bases at V and 4 bases at J; junction bases unmatched: 6. CDR3 residues: CASGQGLATGELFF. The DNA of the CDR3 is TGTGCCAGCGGACAAGGACTAGCCACCGGGGAGCTGTTTTTT.

This clone was detected only a few times. This chain uses TRBV27 with TRBJ2-7; D perhaps matches TRBD1 (5 bases). The V and J ends lost 0 bases and 6 bases respectively, with 9 bases between them. The germline V gene encodes CDR1 MNHEY and CDR2 SMNVEV (reference sequence). This CDR3 has 13 residues. The CDR3 DNA sequence: TGTGCCAGCAGTTTATCCAGGGCGTTCGAGCAGTACTTC. Encoded protein: CASSLSRAFEQYF.

The chain has TRBV30 and TRBJ2-2; possible D gene TRBD1, 5 bases. CDR1 is GTSNPN and CDR2 is SVGIG in the germline V gene (reference sequence). V lost 1 base to trimming and J lost 4 bases, with 10 bases between them. The CDR3 sequence is 14 residues long. The DNA for the CDR3 is TGTGCCTGGAGTGCAGGGCCGAGCACCGGGGAGCTGTTTTTT. This encodes CAWSAGPSTGELFF.

The chain recombines TRBV7-8 with TRBJ2-5; 7 bases are a match to TRBD2. CDR1 is SGHVS, CDR2 FQNEAQ, per germline. Losses at the gene ends were 5 bases for V and 1 base for J; bases not matched to a gene: 10. This CDR3 region has 16 residues. CDR3 in amino acids: CASSLTSRERQETQYF. CDR3 in DNA: TGTGCCAGCAGCCTGACGTCGCGGGAGCGCCAAGAGACCCAGTACTTC. Based on the CDR3 plus reference TRBV7-8 and TRBJ2-5, the full variable domain is GAGVSQSPRYKVAKRGQDVALRCDPISGHVSLFWYQQALGQGPEFLTYFQNEAQLDKSGLPSDRFFAERPEGSVSTLKIQRTQQEDSAVYLCASSLTSRERQETQYFGPGTRLLVL.

The V gene is TRBV28, the J gene TRBJ2-1; D might be TRBD2 (5 bases). Trimming stripped 3 bases from V and 1 base from J, with 16 bases between. This CDR3 is built from 17 residues. The V gene's germline CDR1 is MDHEN and CDR2 SYDVKM. For the CDR3, the DNA is TGTGCCAGCAGTTTTGTGGGCACCGGGATTTCCTACAATGAGCAGTTCTTC. Encoded protein: CASSFVGTGISYNEQFF.

V gene TRBV5-1 combines with J gene TRBJ2-3, with 9 bases lining up with TRBD1. The V gene's germline CDR1 is SGHRS and CDR2 YFSETQ. The CDR3 has 15 amino acids. J was trimmed by 4 bases and V by 2 bases; bases with no gene match: 5. The CDR3 loop is CASSFGDRDADTQYF. The CDR3, as DNA: TGCGCCAGCAGCTTTGGGGACAGGGACGCAGATACGCAGTATTTT.

This clone was detected once. The CDR3 sequence is CASSFPDYTDTQYF. The CDR3 region has the DNA TGTGCCAGCAGTTTTCCCGACTACACAGATACGCAGTATTTT. This chain joins TRBV6-2 or TRBV6-3 and TRBJ2-3; a weak D match, TRBD2 (5 bases). With 4 bases removed from V and 2 bases from J, the gap between germline ends came to 10 bases. The CDR3 covers 14 residues. Germline CDR1 is MNHEY and CDR2 is SVGEGT.

This clone was picked up a small number of times. This chain joins TRBV28 and TRBJ2-2, with a weak D call TRBD2 (5 bases). Per germline, CDR1 MDHEN and CDR2 SYDVKM. With 5 bases removed from V and 1 base from J, the gap between germline ends came to 11 bases. This CDR3 comprises 15 residues. CDR3 protein: CASSAGGENTGELFF. CDR3 in DNA: TGTGCCAGCAGTGCGGGTGGGGAGAACACCGGGGAGCTGTTTTTT.

The V gene is TRBV10-3, the J gene TRBJ1-2; 7 bases agree with TRBD1. Germline V gives CDR1 ENHRY, CDR2 SYGVKD. V dropped 6 bases and J dropped 4; count of bases not matched to a gene: 11. This CDR3 comprises 15 residues. The CDR3 DNA sequence: TGTGCCATCAGGGACGGGGGACAGAGCTCCTATGGCTACACCTTC. It codes for CAIRDGGQSSYGYTF.

The gene calls are TRBV6-2 or TRBV6-3 and TRBJ1-6; 7 bases match TRBD1. With V trimmed by 6 bases and J by 10 bases, 12 bases remained unmatched. Germline assignment: CDR1 MNHEY and CDR2 SVGEGT. The CDR3 sequence is 15 residues long. CDR3 sequence: CASRPQGESTSPLHF. The DNA for the CDR3 is TGTGCCAGCAGGCCTCAGGGGGAGAGTACGTCACCCCTCCACTTT.

The rearrangement joins TRBV6-6 to TRBJ1-5; no clear D gene. V was pared by 5 bases and J by 0 bases, with 11 bases between. The CDR3 covers 15 residues. Germline CDR1 is MNHNY and CDR2 is SVGAGI (reference sequence). For the CDR3, the DNA is TGTGCCAGCAGTATCAGAGGGAATAGCAATCAGCCCCAGCATTTT. It specifies CASSIRGNSNQPQHF.

The V gene is TRBV28, the J gene TRBJ1-5; a possible D gene is TRBD1 (6 bases). The V end lost 2 bases, the J end lost 3 bases, and 8 bases lay between the germline ends. CDR3 length: 14 amino acids. Per the germline V gene, CDR1 is MDHEN and CDR2 is SYDVKM. The CDR3 DNA reads as TGTGCCAGCAGTTTAAGGGGGTACAATCAGCCCCAGCATTTT. This translates into CASSLRGYNQPQHF.

V is TRBV6-1 and J is TRBJ2-7; D might be TRBD2 (5 bases). Looked up from germline, CDR1 is MNHNS and CDR2 is SASEGT. V was clipped by 2 bases and J by 5 bases, with 10 bases between them. The CDR3 contains 13 residues. CDR3 loop: CASSERRAHEQYF. For the CDR3, the DNA is TGTGCCAGCAGTGAACGGCGGGCCCACGAGCAGTACTTC.

This chain connects TRBV20-1 to TRBJ1-3; 9 nucleotides agree with TRBD1. V shed 3 bases, J shed 11 bases, and the junction held 14 bases outside the gene matches. CDR3 length equals 15 residues. Germline V gene data show CDR1 as DFQATT and CDR2 as SNEGSKA (reference sequence). The CDR3 region is CSASSGTGTSFSIYF. For the CDR3, the DNA is TGCAGTGCTAGTAGTGGGACAGGGACATCTTTCTCCATATATTTT.

The CDR3 DNA follows: TGTGCCAGCAGTGATATCCAGGGCTCCTACGAGCAGTACTTC. Protein: CASSDIQGSYEQYF. V gene TRBV6-1 combines with J gene TRBJ2-7; tentatively, D is TRBD1 (5 bases). The CDR3 has 14 residues. Germline CDR1 MNHNS, CDR2 SASEGT. V was trimmed by 3 bases and J by 0 bases, leaving 9 bases between them.

This chain links TRBV7-2 with TRBJ2-5; 11 bases are a match to TRBD2. CDR3 size: 17 residues. The V and J ends lost 5 bases and 4 bases, in that order; junction bases with no gene match: 12. CDR1 and CDR2 from the germline V gene are SGHTA and FQGNSA. The CDR3 DNA is TGTGCCAGCAGCCCCGGGACTAGCGGAGGGAGGCGAGAGACCCAGTACTTC. This encodes CASSPGTSGGRRETQYF.

This clone has just one count. CDR3 nucleotides: TGCGCCAGCAGCCAGCCCCCCTTTTCCATACGGGCCGGGGAGCTGTTTTTT. Protein sequence: CASSQPPFSIRAGELFF. The chain recombines TRBV4-3 with TRBJ2-2; D remains ambiguous. Per germline, CDR1 LGHNA and CDR2 YSLEER. Trimming removed 3 bases from V and 6 bases from J, with 20 bases in between. CDR3 length: 17 residues.